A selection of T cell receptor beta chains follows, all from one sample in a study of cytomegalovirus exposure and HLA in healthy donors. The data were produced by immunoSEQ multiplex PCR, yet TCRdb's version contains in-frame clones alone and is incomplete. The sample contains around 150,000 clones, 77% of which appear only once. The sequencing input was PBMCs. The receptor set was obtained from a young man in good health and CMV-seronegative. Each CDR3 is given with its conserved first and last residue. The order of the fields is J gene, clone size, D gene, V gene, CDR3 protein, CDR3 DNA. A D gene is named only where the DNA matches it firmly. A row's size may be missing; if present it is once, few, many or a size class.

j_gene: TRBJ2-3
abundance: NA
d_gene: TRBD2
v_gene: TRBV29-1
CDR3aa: CRKLAGGGGDTQYF
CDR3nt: TGCAGAAAATTAGCGGGGGGGGGCGGCGATACGCAGTATTTT

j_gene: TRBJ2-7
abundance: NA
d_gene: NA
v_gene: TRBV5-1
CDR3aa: CASSLGAGSNEQYF
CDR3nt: TGCGCCAGCAGCTTGGGGGCCGGGAGCAACGAGCAGTACTTC

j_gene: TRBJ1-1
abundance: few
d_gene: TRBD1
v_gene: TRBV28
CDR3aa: CASSLGTGNTEAFF
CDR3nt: TGTGCCAGCAGTTTGGGGACAGGGAACACTGAAGCTTTCTTT

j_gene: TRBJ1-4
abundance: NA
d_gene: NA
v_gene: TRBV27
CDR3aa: CASSREQGEKLFF
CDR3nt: TGTGCCAGCAGTCGCGAACAGGGCGAAAAACTGTTTTTT

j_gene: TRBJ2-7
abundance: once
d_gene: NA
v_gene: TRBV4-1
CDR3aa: CASSQTGSLGEQYF
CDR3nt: TGCGCCAGCAGCCAAACGGGTTCCCTTGGCGAGCAGTACTTC

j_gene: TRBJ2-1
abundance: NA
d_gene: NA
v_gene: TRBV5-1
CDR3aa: CASSLGEGEQFF
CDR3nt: TGCGCCAGCAGCTTGGGAGAGGGTGAGCAGTTCTTC

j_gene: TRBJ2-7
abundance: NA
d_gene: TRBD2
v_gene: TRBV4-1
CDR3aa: CASSQARGAGLSYEQYF
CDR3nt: TGCGCCAGCAGCCAAGCCCGAGGAGCGGGACTCTCCTACGAGCAGTACTTC

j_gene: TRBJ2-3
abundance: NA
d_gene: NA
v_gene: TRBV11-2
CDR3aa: CASSREWDTQYF
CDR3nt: TGTGCCAGCAGCCGAGAGTGGGATACGCAGTATTTT

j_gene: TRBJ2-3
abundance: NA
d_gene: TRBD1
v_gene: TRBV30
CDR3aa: CAWSVSGQGGRHTQYF
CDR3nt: TGTGCCTGGAGTGTTTCGGGACAGGGCGGACGGCATACGCAGTATTTT

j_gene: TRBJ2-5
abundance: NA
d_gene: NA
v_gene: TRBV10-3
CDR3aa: CAFRPGTFSDFQETQYF
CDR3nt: TGTGCCTTCCGTCCCGGGACTTTTTCGGACTTCCAAGAGACCCAGTACTTC

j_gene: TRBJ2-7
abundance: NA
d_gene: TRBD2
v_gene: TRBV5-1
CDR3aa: CASSLSLGGAATKNF
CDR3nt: TGCGCCAGCAGCCTCTCCCTCGGGGGGGCAGCAACTAAGAACTTC

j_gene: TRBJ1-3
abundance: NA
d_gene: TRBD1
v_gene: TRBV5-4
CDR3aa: CASSSLATGTGNTIYF
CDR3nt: TGTGCCAGCAGCTCCCTCGCGACAGGGACTGGAAACACCATATATTTT

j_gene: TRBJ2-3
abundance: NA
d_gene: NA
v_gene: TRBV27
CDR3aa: CASSTGGQRYTDTQYF
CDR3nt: TGTGCCAGCAGCACAGGAGGACAGCGGTACACAGATACGCAGTATTTT

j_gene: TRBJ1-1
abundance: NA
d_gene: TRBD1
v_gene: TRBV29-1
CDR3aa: CSGDRGRGTEAFF
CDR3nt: TGCAGCGGTGACAGGGGGCGCGGCACTGAAGCTTTCTTT

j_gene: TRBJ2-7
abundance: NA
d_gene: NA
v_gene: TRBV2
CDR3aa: CASLSPGQRTMQYF
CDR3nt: TGTGCCAGCCTATCACCGGGACAACGGACGATGCAGTACTTC

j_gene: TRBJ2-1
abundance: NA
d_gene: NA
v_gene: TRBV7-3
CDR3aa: CASSPRGGGSYNEQFF
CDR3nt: TGTGCCAGCAGCCCACGGGGAGGGGGCTCCTACAATGAGCAGTTCTTC

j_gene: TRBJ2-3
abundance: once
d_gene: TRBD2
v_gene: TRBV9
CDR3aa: CASSVGASGRDTQYF
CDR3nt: TGTGCCAGCAGCGTAGGGGCTAGCGGGAGGGATACGCAGTATTTT

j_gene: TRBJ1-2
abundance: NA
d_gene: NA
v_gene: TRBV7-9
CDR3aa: CASSLGGGENYGYTF
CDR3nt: TGTGCCAGCAGCTTGGGGGGGGGCGAAAACTATGGCTACACCTTC

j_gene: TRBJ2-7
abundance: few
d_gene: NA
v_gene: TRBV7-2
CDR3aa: CASSLVQLSSYEQYF
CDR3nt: TGTGCCAGCAGCTTAGTTCAGTTATCCTCCTACGAGCAGTACTTC

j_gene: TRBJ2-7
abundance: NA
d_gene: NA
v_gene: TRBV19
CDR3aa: CASSPVGSCEQYF
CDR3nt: TGTGCCAGTAGCCCTGTGGGGAGCTGCGAGCAGTACTTC

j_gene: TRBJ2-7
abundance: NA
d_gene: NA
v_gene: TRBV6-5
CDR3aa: CARGRGREAYEQYF
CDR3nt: TGTGCCAGGGGGCGGGGAAGGGAAGCCTACGAGCAGTACTTC

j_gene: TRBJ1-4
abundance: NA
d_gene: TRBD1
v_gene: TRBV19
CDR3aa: CASSMGQGHEKLFF
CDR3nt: TGTGCCAGTAGTATGGGACAGGGGCATGAAAAACTGTTTTTT

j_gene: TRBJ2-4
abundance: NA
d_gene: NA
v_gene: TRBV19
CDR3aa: CASSEVQLAKNIQYF
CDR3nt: TGTGCCAGTAGTGAGGTCCAGTTAGCCAAAAACATTCAGTACTTC

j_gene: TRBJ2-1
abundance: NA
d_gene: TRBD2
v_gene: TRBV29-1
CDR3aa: CSVAGTSYNEQFF
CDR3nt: TGCAGCGTTGCCGGGACTAGCTACAATGAGCAGTTCTTC

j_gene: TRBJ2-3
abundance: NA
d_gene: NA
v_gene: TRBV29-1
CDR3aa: CSGGGGATDTQYF
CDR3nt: TGCAGCGGGGGAGGGGGGGCGACAGATACGCAGTATTTT

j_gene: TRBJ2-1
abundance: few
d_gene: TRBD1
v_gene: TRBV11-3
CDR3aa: CASSLVRTGDYNEQFF
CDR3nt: TGTGCCAGCAGCTTAGTTCGGACAGGCGACTACAATGAGCAGTTCTTC

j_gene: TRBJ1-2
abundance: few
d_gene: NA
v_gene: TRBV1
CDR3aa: CTSSQGSAGVNYGYTF
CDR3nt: TGCACCAGCAGCCAAGGTTCTGCAGGGGTCAATTATGGCTACACCTTC

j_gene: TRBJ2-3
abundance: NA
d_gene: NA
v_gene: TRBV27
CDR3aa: CASSWGDTSYTDTQYF
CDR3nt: TGTGCCAGCAGTTGGGGGGATACCTCTTACACAGATACGCAGTATTTT

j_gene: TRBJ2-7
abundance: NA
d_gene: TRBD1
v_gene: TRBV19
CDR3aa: CASSSDRSYEQYF
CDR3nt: TGTGCCAGTAGTTCGGACAGGTCCTACGAGCAGTACTTC

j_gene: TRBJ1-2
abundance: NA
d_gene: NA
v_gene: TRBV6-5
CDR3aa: CASSLQGSVYGYTF
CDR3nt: TGTGCCAGCAGTCTACAGGGATCGGTCTATGGCTACACCTTC

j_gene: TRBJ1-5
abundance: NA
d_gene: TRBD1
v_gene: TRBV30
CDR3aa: CAWSGTGKQPQHF
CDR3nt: TGTGCCTGGAGCGGGACAGGGAAGCAGCCCCAGCATTTT

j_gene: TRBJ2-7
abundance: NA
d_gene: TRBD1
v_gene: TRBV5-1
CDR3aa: CASSAGTGGGYEQYF
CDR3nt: TGCGCCAGCAGCGCCGGGACAGGGGGCGGGTACGAGCAGTACTTC

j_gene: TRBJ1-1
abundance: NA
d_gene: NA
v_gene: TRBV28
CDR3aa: CASSLSQLDSWNTEAFF
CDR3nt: TGTGCCAGCAGTTTATCACAGCTGGACAGCTGGAACACTGAAGCTTTCTTT

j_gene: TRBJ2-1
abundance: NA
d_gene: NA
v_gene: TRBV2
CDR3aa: CASSLQGLGSYNEQFF
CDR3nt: TGTGCCAGCAGTCTACAGGGTTTAGGGTCCTACAATGAGCAGTTCTTC

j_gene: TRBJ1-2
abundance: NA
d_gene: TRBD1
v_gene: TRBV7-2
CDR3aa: CASSFDRAGGYTF
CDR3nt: TGTGCCAGCAGCTTTGACAGGGCCGGTGGCTACACCTTC

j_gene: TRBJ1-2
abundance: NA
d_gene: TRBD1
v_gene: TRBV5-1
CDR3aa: CASSSRQGALYGYTF
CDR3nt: TGCGCCAGCAGCTCGCGACAGGGGGCTCTCTATGGCTACACCTTC

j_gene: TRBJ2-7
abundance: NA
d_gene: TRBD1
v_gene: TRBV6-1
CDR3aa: CASSEGGQGAYEQYF
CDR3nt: TGTGCCAGCAGTGAAGGGGGACAGGGGGCATACGAGCAGTACTTC

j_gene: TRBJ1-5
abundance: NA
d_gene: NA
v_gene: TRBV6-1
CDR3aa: CASSEAGVRGNQPQHF
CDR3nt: TGTGCCAGCAGTGAAGCCGGGGTAAGAGGCAATCAGCCCCAGCATTTT

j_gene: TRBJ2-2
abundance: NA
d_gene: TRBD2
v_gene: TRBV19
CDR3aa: CASSMPSGRPSGGELFF
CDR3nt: TGTGCCAGTAGTATGCCTAGCGGGAGGCCCTCCGGCGGGGAGCTGTTTTTT

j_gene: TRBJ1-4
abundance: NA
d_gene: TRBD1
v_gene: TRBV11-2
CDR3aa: CASSYGQGNNEKLFF
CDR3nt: TGTGCCAGCAGCTACGGACAGGGCAATAATGAAAAACTGTTTTTT

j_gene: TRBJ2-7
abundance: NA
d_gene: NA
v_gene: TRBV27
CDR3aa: CASSLWTGYEQYF
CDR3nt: TGTGCCAGCAGTTTATGGACTGGATACGAGCAGTACTTC